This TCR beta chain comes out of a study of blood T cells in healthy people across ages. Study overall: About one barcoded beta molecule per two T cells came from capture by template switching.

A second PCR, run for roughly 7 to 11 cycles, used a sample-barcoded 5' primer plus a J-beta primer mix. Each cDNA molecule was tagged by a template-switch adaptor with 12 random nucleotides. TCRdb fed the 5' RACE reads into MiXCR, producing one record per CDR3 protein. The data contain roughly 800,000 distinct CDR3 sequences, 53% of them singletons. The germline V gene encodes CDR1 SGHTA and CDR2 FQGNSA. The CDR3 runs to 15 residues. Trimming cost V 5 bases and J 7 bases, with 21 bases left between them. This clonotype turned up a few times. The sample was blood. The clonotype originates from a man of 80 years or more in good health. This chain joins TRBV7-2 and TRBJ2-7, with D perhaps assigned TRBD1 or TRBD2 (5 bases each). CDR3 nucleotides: TGTGCCAGCAGCCCCGGGGCTAGCCTGCGCTATGAGCAGTACTTC. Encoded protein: CASSPGASLRYEQYF.